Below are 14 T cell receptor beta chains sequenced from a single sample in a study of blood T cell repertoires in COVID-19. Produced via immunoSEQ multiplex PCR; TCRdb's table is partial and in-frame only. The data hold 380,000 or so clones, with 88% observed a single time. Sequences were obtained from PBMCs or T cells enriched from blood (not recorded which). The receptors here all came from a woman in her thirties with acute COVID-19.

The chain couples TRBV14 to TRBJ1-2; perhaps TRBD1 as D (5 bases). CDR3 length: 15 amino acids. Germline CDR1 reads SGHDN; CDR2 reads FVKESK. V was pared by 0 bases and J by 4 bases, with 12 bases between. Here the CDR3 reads CASSQDKGRAYGYTF. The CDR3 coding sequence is TGTGCCAGCAGCCAAGATAAGGGGCGCGCCTATGGCTACACCTTC.

The CDR3 protein is CASSLRDVSSYNEQFF. As DNA, the CDR3 is TGTGCCAGCAGTTTGCGGGACGTGAGCTCCTACAATGAGCAGTTCTTC. This sequence joins TRBV27 and TRBJ2-1, with D perhaps matching TRBD2 (6 bases). V lost 3 bases and J lost 0, with 12 bases in between. CDR1 and CDR2 from the germline V gene are MNHEY and SMNVEV (reference sequence). CDR3 length equals 16 residues.

The CDR3 DNA sequence: TGTGCCAGCAGTGAAGGGGAGGGGACTCCCTACGAGCAGTACTTC. It codes for CASSEGEGTPYEQYF. The chain carries TRBV2 and TRBJ2-7, with 7 bases fitting TRBD2. J lost 2 bases, V lost 1 base, and 5 bases had no gene match. The CDR3 sequence is 15 residues long. Germline assignment: CDR1 SNHLY and CDR2 FYNNEI.

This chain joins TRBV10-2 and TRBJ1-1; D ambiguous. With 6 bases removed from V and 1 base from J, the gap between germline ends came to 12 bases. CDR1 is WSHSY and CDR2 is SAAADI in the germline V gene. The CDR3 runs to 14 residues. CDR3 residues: CASSLHGENTEAFF. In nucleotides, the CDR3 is TGCGCCAGCAGCCTACACGGGGAGAACACTGAAGCTTTCTTT.

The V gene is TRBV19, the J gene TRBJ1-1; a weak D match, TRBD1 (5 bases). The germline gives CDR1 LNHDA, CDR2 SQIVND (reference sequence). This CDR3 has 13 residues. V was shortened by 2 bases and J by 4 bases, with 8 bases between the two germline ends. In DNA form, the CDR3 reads TGTGCCAGTAGTATACCCGACAGCACTGAAGCTTTCTTT. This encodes CASSIPDSTEAFF.

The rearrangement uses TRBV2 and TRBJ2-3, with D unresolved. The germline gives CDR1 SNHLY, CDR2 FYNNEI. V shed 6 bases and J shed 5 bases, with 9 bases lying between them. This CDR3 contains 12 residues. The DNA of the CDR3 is TGTGCCAGCAGCCTTATCCTAGATACGCAGTATTTT. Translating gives CASSLILDTQYF.

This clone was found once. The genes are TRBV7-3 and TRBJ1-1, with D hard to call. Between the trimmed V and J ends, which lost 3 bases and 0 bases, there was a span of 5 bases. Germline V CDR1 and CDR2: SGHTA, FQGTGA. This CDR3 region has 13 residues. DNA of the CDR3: TGTGCCAGCAGCTTTACAATGAACACTGAAGCTTTCTTT. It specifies CASSFTMNTEAFF.

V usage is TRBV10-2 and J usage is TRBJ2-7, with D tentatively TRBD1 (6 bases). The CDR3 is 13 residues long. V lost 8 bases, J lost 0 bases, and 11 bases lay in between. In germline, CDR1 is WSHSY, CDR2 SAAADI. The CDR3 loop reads CASGQGPSYEQYF. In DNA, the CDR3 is TGCGCCAGCGGGCAGGGGCCCTCCTACGAGCAGTACTTC.

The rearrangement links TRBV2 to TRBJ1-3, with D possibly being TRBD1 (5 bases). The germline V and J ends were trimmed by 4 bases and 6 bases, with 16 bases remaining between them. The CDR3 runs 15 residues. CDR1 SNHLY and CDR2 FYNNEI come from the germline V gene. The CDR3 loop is CASSGFGTSENTIYF. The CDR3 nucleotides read TGTGCCAGCAGTGGCTTTGGGACTTCCGAAAACACCATATATTTT.

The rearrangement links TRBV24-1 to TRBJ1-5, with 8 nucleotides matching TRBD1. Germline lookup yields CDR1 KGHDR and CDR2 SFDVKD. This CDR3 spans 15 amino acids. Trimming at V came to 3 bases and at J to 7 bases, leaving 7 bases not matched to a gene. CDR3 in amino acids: CATSDGQGIGQPQHF. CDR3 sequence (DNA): TGTGCCACCAGTGATGGACAGGGAATTGGACAGCCCCAGCATTTT.

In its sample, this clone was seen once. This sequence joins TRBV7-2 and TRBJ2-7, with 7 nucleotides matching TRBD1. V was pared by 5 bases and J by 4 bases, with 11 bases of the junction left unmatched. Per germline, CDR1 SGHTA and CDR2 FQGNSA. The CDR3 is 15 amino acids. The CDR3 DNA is TGTGCCAGCAGCCGGGACAGCTCGAACCTATACGAGCAGTACTTC. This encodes CASSRDSSNLYEQYF.

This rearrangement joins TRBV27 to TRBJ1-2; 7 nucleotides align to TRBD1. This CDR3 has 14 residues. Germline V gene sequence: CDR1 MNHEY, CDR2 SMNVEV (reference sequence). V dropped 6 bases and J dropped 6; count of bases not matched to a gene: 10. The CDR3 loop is CASRSPGTDHGYTF. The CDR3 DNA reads TGTGCCAGCAGATCGCCCGGGACAGATCATGGCTACACCTTC.

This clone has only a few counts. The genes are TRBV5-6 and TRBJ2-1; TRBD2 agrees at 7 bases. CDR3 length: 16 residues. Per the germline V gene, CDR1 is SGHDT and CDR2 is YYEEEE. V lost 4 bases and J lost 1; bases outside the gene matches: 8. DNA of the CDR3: TGTGCCAGCAGCCGCGAAACTAGCGCTTCCTACAATGAGCAGTTCTTC. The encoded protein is CASSRETSASYNEQFF.

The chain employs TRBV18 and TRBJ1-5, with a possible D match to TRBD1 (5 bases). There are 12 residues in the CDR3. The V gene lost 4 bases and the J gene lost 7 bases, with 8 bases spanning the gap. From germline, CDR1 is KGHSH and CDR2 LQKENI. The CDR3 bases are TGTGCCAGCTCACAGGGGAGGCAGCCCCAGCATTTT. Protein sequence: CASSQGRQPQHF.